Listed below are T cell receptor beta chains from one sample, sequenced in a study of blood T cells in healthy people across ages. TCRdb redid the calling of the 5' RACE reads with MiXCR, one entry per CDR3 protein. The sample holds around 1,000,000 distinct CDR3 sequences, roughly a quarter seen once. These data are also associated with another study on T cells of mothers and their children.

Source material: blood. All receptors derive from a girl aged 2 to 9 in good health. The CDR3 runs from the conserved cysteine through the conserved F or W. A D gene is named only where the DNA matches it firmly. Expanded clones are given a class, and other clones once, few, many or no size at all.

V gene	J gene	clone size	D gene	CDR3 DNA	CDR3 protein
TRBV6-6	TRBJ1-5	NA	TRBD1	TGTGCCAGCAGTTACGGGACAGGGTCCCAGCCCCAGCATTTT	CASSYGTGSQPQHF
TRBV11-2	TRBJ2-5	NA	TRBD2	TGTGCCAGCAGCTCCTGGACTAGCGGGAGGGAAGAGACCCAGTACTTC	CASSSWTSGREETQYF
TRBV25-1	TRBJ2-7	NA	NA	TGTGCCAGCATGGGGCCCGTGAGGGGGATTGAGGTCGAGCAGTACTTC	CASMGPVRGIEVEQYF
TRBV29-1	TRBJ1-1	NA	TRBD1	TGCAGCGCTCGGACAGGGTTAACTGAAGCTTTCTTT	CSARTGLTEAFF
TRBV29-1	TRBJ1-5	few	NA	TGCAGCGTTGAGTCAGGTCATAGCAATCAGCCCCAGCATTTT	CSVESGHSNQPQHF
TRBV6-1	TRBJ2-5	NA	NA	TGTGCCAGCAGTGACCCTACAGCGGTTCAAGAGACCCAGTACTTC	CASSDPTAVQETQYF
TRBV29-1	TRBJ1-2	few	NA	TGCAGCGTTGATCCGGTCTATGGCTACACCTTC	CSVDPVYGYTF
TRBV20-1	TRBJ2-1	NA	NA	TGCAGTGCTAGAGATCTGTATGGCGAGATCAACAATGAGCAGTTCTTC	CSARDLYGEINNEQFF
TRBV5-1	TRBJ2-3	few	TRBD1	TGCGCCAGCAGCCGGGACAGGGGGCGCACAGATACGCAGTATTTT	CASSRDRGRTDTQYF
TRBV11-3	TRBJ2-1	NA	NA	TGTGCCAGCAGCTTAACCCCAACTGGAAATGATCCGCAGTTCTTC	CASSLTPTGNDPQFF
TRBV24-1	TRBJ2-1	few	TRBD2	TGTGCCACCAGTGTAGACAGCGGGAACAATGAGCAGTTCTTC	CATSVDSGNNEQFF
TRBV28	TRBJ2-1	few	TRBD2	TGTGCCAGCAGTTTTTTCGGGGGGGCCTATGAGCAGTTCTTC	CASSFFGGAYEQFF
TRBV7-9	TRBJ1-2	NA	TRBD1	TGTGCCAGCAGGCGCGGACAGGGCACCAACTATGGCTACACCTTC	CASRRGQGTNYGYTF